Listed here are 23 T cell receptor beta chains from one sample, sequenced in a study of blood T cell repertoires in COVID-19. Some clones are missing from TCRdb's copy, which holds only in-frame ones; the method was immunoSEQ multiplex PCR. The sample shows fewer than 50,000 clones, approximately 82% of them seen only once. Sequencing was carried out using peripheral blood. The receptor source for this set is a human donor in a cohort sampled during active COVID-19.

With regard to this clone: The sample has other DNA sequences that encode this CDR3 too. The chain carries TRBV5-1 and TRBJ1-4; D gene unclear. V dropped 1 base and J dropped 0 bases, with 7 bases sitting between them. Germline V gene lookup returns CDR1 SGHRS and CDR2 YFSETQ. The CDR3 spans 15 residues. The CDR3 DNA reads TGCGCCAGCAGCTTGTCAGGAACAACTAATGAAAAACTGTTTTTT. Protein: CASSLSGTTNEKLFF. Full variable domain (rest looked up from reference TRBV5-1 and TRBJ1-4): KAGVTQTPRYLIKTRGQQVTLSCSPISGHRSVSWYQQTPGQGLQFLFEYFSETQRNKGNFPGRFSGRQFSNSRSEMNVSTLELGDSALYLCASSLSGTTNEKLFFGSGTQLSVL.

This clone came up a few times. The CDR3 DNA is TGCGCCAGCAGCCTGATAACTAGCGGGGACTACGAGCAGTACTTC. The encoded protein is CASSLITSGDYEQYF. V is TRBV5-1 and J is TRBJ2-7, with 10 bases matching TRBD2. The CDR3 has 15 amino acids. Trimming at V came to 4 bases and at J to 3 bases, leaving 7 bases not matched to a gene. Germline CDR1 reads SGHRS; CDR2 reads YFSETQ.

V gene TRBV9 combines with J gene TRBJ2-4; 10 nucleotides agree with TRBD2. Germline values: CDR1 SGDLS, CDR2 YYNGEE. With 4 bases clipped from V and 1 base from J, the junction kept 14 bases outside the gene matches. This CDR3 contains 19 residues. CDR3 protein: CASSPQREGTVLAKNIQYF. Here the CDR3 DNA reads TGTGCCAGCAGCCCTCAGCGGGAGGGGACAGTTTTGGCCAAAAACATTCAGTACTTC.

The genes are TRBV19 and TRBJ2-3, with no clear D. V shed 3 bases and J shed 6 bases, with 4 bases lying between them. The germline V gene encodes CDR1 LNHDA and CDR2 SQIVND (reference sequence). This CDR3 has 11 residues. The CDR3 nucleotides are TGTGCCAGTAGTATTGCGGATACGCAGTATTTT. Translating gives CASSIADTQYF.

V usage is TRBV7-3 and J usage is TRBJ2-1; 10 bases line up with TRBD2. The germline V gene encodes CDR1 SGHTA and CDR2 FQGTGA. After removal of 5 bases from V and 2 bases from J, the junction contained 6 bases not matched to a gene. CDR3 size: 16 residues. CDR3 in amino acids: CASSPSSGSPYNEQFF. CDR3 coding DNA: TGTGCCAGCAGCCCATCTAGCGGGAGCCCCTACAATGAGCAGTTCTTC.

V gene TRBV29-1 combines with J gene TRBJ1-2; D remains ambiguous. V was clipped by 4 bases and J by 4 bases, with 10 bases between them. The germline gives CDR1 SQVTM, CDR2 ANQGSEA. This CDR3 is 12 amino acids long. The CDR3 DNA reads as TGCAGCGTTGGAAGGGAGGCCTATGGCTACACCTTC. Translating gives CSVGREAYGYTF.

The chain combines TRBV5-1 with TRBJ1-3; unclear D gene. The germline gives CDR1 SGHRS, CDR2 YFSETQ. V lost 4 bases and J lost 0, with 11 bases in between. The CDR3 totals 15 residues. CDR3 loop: CASSPGASSGNTIYF. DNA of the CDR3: TGCGCCAGCAGCCCCGGTGCGAGCTCTGGAAACACCATATATTTT.

CDR3 amino acids: CSATTGEQYF. In nucleotides, the CDR3 is TGCAGTGCCACGACTGGCGAGCAGTATTTT. The rearrangement uses TRBV20-1 and TRBJ2-3; D gene unclear. From germline, CDR1 is DFQATT and CDR2 SNEGSKA (reference sequence). The CDR3 sequence is 10 residues long. Trimming removed 6 bases at V and 11 bases at J, with 12 bases between.

CDR3 loop: CSALTQGGQHF. The CDR3 DNA follows: TGCAGCGCCCTCACCCAGGGGGGCCAGCATTTT. This chain connects TRBV29-1 to TRBJ1-5; 7 bases are shared with TRBD1. Germline-derived CDR1 and CDR2 are SQVTM and ANQGSEA. The CDR3 contains 11 residues. V shed 7 bases and J 12 bases; nucleotides not matched to a gene: 9. Drawing the rest from reference TRBV29-1 and TRBJ1-5, the complete variable domain is SAVISQKPSRDICQRGTSLTIQCQVDSQVTMMFWYRQQPGQSLTLIATANQGSEATYESGFVIDKFPISRPNLTFSTLTVSNMSPEDSSIYLCSALTQGGQHFGDGTRLSIL.

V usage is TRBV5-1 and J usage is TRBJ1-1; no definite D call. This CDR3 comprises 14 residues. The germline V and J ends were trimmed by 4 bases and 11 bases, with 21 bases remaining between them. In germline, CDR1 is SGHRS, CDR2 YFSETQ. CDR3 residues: CASSLEDGQRGAFF. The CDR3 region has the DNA TGCGCCAGCAGCCTAGAGGACGGGCAAAGAGGGGCTTTCTTT.

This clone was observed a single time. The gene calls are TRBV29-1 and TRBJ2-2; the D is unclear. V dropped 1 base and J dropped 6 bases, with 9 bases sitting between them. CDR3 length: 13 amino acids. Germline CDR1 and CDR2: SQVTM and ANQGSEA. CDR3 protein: CSVEVESAGELFF. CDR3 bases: TGCAGCGTTGAAGTTGAGAGCGCCGGGGAGCTGTTTTTT.

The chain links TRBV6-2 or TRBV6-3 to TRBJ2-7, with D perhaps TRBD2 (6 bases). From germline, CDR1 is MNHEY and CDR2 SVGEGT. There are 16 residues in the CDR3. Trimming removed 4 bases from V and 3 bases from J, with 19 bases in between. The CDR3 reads CASSLFGTGSFYEQYF. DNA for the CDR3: TGTGCCAGCAGTTTATTCGGGACTGGGTCTTTCTACGAGCAGTACTTC.

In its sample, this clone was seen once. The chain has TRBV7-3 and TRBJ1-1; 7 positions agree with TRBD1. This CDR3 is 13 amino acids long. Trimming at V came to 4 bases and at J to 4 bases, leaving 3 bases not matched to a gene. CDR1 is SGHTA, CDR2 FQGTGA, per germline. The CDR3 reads CASSYRGGTEAFF. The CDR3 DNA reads TGTGCCAGCAGCTACAGGGGCGGCACTGAAGCTTTCTTT. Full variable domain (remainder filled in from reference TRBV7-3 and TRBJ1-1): GAGVSQTPSNKVTEKGKYVELRCDPISGHTALYWYRQSLGQGPEFLIYFQGTGAADDSGLPNDRFFAVRPEGSVSTLKIQRTERGDSAVYLCASSYRGGTEAFFGQGTRLTVV.

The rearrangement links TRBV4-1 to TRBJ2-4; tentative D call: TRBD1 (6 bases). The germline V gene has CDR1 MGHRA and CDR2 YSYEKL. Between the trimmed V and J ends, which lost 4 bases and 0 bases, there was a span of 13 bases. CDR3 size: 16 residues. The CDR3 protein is CASSPKDRLAKNIQYF. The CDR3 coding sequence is TGCGCCAGCAGCCCGAAGGACAGATTAGCCAAAAACATTCAGTACTTC.

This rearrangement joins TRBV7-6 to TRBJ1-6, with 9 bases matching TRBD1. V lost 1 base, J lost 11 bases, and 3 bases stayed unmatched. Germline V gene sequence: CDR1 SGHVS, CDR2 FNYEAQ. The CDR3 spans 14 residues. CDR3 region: CASSLDDRGTPLHF. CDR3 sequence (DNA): TGTGCCAGCAGCTTAGATGACAGGGGGACACCCCTCCACTTT.

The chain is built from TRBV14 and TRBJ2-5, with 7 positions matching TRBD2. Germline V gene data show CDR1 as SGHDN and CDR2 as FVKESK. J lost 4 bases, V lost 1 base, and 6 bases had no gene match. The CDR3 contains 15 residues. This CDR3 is CASSQVGGNGETQYF. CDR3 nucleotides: TGTGCCAGCAGCCAAGTCGGGGGGAATGGAGAGACCCAGTACTTC.

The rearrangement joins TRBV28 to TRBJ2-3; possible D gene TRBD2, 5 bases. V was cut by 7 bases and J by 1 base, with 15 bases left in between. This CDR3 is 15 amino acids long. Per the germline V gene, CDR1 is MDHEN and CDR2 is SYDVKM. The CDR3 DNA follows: TGTGCCAGCACGTACGGGGTTCAGGGCACAGATACGCAGTATTTT. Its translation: CASTYGVQGTDTQYF. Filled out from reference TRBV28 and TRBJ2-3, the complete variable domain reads DVKVTQSSRYLVKRTGEKVFLECVQDMDHENMFWYRQDPGLGLRLIYFSYDVKMKEKGDIPEGYSVSREKKERFSLILESASTNQTSMYLCASTYGVQGTDTQYFGPGTRLTVL.

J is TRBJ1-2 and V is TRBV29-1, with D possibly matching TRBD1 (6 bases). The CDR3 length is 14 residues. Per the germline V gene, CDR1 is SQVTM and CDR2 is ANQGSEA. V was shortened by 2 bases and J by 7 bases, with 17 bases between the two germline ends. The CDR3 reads CSVELVRGGTGYTF. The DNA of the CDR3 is TGCAGCGTTGAACTCGTAAGAGGGGGAACTGGCTACACCTTC.

The CDR3 nucleotides read TGCGCCAGCAGCCAAGATGGGCAGAACTATGGCTACACCTTC. Translation: CASSQDGQNYGYTF. The chain employs TRBV4-3 and TRBJ1-2; D gene unclear. The ends were cut back, 0 bases at V and 2 bases at J, with 7 bases in the middle. The germline V gene encodes CDR1 LGHNA and CDR2 YSLEER. The CDR3 consists of 14 residues.

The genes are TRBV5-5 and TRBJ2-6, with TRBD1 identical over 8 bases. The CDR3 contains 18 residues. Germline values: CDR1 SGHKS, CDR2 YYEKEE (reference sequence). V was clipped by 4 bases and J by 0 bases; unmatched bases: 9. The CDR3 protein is CASSVAGTGGSGANVLTF. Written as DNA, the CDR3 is TGTGCCAGCAGCGTGGCCGGGACAGGTGGCTCTGGGGCCAACGTCCTGACTTTC.

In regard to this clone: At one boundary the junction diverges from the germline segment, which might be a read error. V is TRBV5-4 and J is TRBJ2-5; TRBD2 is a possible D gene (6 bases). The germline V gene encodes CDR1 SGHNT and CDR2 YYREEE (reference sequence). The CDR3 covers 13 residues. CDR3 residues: CASSSGGLVGGDF. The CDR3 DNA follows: TGTGCCAGCAGCTCTGGAGGTTTGGTCGGCGGGGACTTC.

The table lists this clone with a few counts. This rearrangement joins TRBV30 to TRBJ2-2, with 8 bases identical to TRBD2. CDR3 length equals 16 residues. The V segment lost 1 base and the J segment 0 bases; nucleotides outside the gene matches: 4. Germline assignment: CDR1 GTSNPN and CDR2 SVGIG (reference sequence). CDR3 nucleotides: TGTGCCTGGAGTGGGGTAGCGGGGACGAACACCGGGGAGCTGTTTTTT. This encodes CAWSGVAGTNTGELFF.

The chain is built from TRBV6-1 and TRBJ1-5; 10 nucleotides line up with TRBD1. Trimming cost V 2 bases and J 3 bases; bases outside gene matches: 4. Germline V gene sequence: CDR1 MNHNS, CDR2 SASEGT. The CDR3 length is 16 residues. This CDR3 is CASSEWDRGVNQPQHF. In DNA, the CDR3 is TGTGCCAGCAGTGAATGGGACAGGGGAGTCAATCAGCCCCAGCATTTT.